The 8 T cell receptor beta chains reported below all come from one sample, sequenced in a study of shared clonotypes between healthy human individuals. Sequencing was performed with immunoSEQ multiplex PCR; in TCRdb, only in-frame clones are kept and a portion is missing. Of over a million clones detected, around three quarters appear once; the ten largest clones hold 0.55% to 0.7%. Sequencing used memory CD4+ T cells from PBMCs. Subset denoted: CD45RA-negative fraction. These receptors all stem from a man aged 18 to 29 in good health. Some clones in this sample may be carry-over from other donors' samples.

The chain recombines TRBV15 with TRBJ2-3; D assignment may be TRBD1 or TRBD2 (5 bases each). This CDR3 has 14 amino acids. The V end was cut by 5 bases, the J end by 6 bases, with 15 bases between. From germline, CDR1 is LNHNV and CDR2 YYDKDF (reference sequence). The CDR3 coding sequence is TGTGCCACCAGCGGGGCGGGTATGTGGGATACGCAGTATTTT. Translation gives CATSGAGMWDTQYF. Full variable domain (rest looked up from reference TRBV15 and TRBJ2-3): DAMVIQNPRYQVTQFGKPVTLSCSQTLNHNVMYWYQQKSSQAPKLLFHYYDKDFNNEADTPDNFQSRRPNTSFCFLDIRSPGLGDTAMYLCATSGAGMWDTQYFGPGTRLTVL.

The chain's CDR3 is CASSSFAGLGEKLFF. The CDR3 DNA reads TGTGCCAGCAGCTCGTTTGCGGGGCTTGGGGAAAAACTGTTTTTT. The chain carries TRBV11-2 and TRBJ1-4; maybe TRBD1 (5 bases). Trimming pared 4 bases from V and 8 bases from J, leaving 17 bases between. The CDR3 has 15 residues. Germline CDR1 reads SGHAT; CDR2 reads FQNNGV.

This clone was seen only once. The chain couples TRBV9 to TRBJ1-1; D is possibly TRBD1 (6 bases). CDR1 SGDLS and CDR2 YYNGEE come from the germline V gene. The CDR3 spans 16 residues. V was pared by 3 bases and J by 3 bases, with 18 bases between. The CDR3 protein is CASSGGRGGRHTEAFF. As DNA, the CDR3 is TGTGCCAGCAGCGGAGGGCGAGGGGGTAGGCACACTGAAGCTTTCTTT.

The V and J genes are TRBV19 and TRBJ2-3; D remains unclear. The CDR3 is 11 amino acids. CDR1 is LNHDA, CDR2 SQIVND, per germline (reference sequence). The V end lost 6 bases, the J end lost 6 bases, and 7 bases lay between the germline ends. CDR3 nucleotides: TGTGCCAGTAGCCTAGAGGATACGCAGTATTTT. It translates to CASSLEDTQYF.

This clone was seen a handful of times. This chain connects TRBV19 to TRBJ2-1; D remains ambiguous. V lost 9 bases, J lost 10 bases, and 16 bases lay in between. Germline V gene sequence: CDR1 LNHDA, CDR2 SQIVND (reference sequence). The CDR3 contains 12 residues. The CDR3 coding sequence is TGTGCCAGCAGCGAACAGCGCACGGAGCAGTTCTTC. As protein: CASSEQRTEQFF.

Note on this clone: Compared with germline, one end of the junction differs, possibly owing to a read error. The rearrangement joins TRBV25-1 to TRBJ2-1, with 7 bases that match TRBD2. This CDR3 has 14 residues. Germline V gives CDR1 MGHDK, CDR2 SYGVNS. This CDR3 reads CASTLSGAYNEQFF. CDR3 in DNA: TGCGCCAGTACCTTAAGCGGGGCGTACAATGAGCAGTTCTTC.

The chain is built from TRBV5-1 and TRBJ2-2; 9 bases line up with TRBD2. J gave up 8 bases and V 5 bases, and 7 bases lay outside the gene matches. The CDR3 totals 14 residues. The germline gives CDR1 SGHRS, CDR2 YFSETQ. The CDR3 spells CASRISGSTGELFF. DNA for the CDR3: TGCGCCAGCAGGATTAGCGGGAGTACTGGGGAGCTGTTTTTT.

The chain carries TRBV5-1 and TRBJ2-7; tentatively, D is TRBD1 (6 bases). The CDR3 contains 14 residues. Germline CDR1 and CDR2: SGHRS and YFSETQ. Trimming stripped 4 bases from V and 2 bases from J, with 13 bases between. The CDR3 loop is CASSQHRDTYEQYF. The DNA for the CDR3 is TGCGCCAGCAGCCAGCACCGGGACACCTACGAGCAGTACTTC.